These 29 T cell receptor beta chains were all obtained from the same sample, sequenced in a study of response to subunit inactivated influenza vaccine. One entry per CDR3 protein results from TCRdb running MiXCR on the RT-PCR reads. Of hundreds of thousands of distinct CDR3 sequences listed, more than 15% are singletons. The material was CD4+ T cells sorted from PBMCs, obtained around 2 years after vaccination. All receptors come from a man aged 50 to 69 who received an inactivated influenza vaccine.

This clonotype came up many times. The V call is TRBV29-1, the J call TRBJ2-1; possible D gene TRBD2, 5 bases. Germline V gives CDR1 SQVTM, CDR2 ANQGSEA. This CDR3 has 13 amino acids. V was clipped by 4 bases and J by 3 bases, with 10 bases between them. The CDR3 protein is CSVGASNYNEQFF. CDR3 in DNA: TGCAGCGTTGGGGCTAGCAACTACAATGAGCAGTTCTTC.

V usage is TRBV27 and J usage is TRBJ2-5; 9 bases are shared with TRBD1. Germline assignment: CDR1 MNHEY and CDR2 SMNVEV (reference sequence). Trimming took 6 bases from V and 3 from J; bases not matched to a gene: 5. CDR3 length: 14 amino acids. CDR3 coding DNA: TGTGCCAGCAGAAGGGACAGGGATAAAGAGACCCAGTACTTC. As protein: CASRRDRDKETQYF.

Only a few counts were recorded for this clonotype. This sequence joins TRBV5-1 and TRBJ2-7; TRBD1 matches at 7 bases. The V and J ends lost 5 bases and 1 base, in that order; junction bases with no gene match: 6. Germline CDR1 reads SGHRS; CDR2 reads YFSETQ. This CDR3 has 14 amino acids. The CDR3 sequence: CASRLGQNSYEQYF. CDR3 in DNA: TGCGCCAGCAGACTGGGACAGAATTCCTACGAGCAGTACTTC.

There are a few counts of this clonotype. The chain employs TRBV29-1 and TRBJ2-1, with D perhaps TRBD2 (7 bases). The CDR3 has 14 amino acids. Germline-derived CDR1 and CDR2 are SQVTM and ANQGSEA. V lost 5 bases, J lost 6 bases, and 17 bases lay in between. DNA of the CDR3: TGCAGCGTTTCTGGGGGGGGGCCTACCAATGAGCAGTTCTTC. Amino acid sequence: CSVSGGGPTNEQFF.

The chain joins TRBV10-3 to TRBJ2-7, with no clear D. This CDR3 comprises 15 residues. CDR1 is ENHRY, CDR2 SYGVKD, per germline. Trimming left V 2 bases short and J 1 base short, with 12 bases between. CDR3 DNA sequence: TGTGCCATCAGTGAGGCAGAACCACCTTCCTACGAGCAGTACTTC. Amino acids: CAISEAEPPSYEQYF.

The J gene is TRBJ2-5, the V gene TRBV12-3 or TRBV12-4, with TRBD2 matching over 9 bases. The V gene end was trimmed by 3 bases and the J gene end by 5 bases; junction bases not matched to a gene: 7. The CDR3 loop spans 15 amino acids. CDR3 nucleotides: TGTGCCAGCAGTTTGCTGGGACTAGCCTCTGAGACCCAGTACTTC. Its protein product is CASSLLGLASETQYF.

The chain is built from TRBV10-3 and TRBJ2-6; D may be TRBD1 (5 bases). Germline V gene data show CDR1 as ENHRY and CDR2 as SYGVKD. CDR3 size: 15 residues. V shed 6 bases and J shed 0 bases, with 9 bases lying between them. The chain's CDR3 is CAIRDSRSGANVLTF. CDR3 coding DNA: TGTGCCATCAGAGACAGCCGCTCTGGGGCCAACGTCCTGACTTTC.

This clonotype came up a few times. CDR3 in amino acids: CASRGGHRNTEAFF. CDR3 sequence (DNA): TGTGCCAGCAGGGGGGGACACCGGAACACTGAAGCTTTCTTT. This chain connects TRBV12-3 or TRBV12-4 to TRBJ1-1; weak D call: TRBD1 (6 bases). Trimming stripped 6 bases from V and 1 base from J, with 12 bases between. The CDR3 loop spans 14 amino acids.

This clonotype was seen more than once but under ten times. The chain links TRBV29-1 to TRBJ2-3, with D unresolved. Looked up from germline, CDR1 is SQVTM and CDR2 is ANQGSEA. The CDR3 contains 12 residues. V shed 7 bases and J shed 0 bases, with 8 bases lying between them. Written as DNA, the CDR3 is TGCAGCGGTGGGTTTAGCACAGATACGCAGTATTTT. It codes for CSGGFSTDTQYF.

This clonotype was counted only a few times. This chain's CDR3 is CASSYAGTGGGITDTQYF. CDR3 in DNA: TGTGCCAGCAGTTACGCCGGGACAGGTGGGGGGATCACAGATACGCAGTATTTT. The chain combines TRBV6-2 or TRBV6-3 with TRBJ2-3, with 8 bases fitting TRBD1. CDR3 length: 18 amino acids. CDR1 is MNHEY and CDR2 is SVGEGT in the germline V gene. Losses at the gene ends were 2 bases for V and 2 bases for J; bases not matched to a gene: 12.

V is TRBV5-1 and J is TRBJ1-4; maybe TRBD1 (5 bases). V lost 1 base and J 4 bases, leaving 11 bases between the germline ends. This CDR3 contains 15 residues. Per germline, CDR1 SGHRS and CDR2 YFSETQ. CDR3 DNA: TGCGCCAGCAGCTTGACAGGCGGAAGTAATGAAAAACTGTTTTTT. Translated: CASSLTGGSNEKLFF.

This clonotype was counted between two and nine times. This chain uses TRBV6-2 or TRBV6-3 with TRBJ2-3; no clear D. The CDR3 runs 15 residues. Germline CDR1 is MNHEY and CDR2 is SVGEGT. V was shortened by 5 bases and J by 1 base, with 13 bases between the two germline ends. CDR3 DNA sequence: TGTGCCAGCAGTCTTCAGTCCTCCCGCACAGATACGCAGTATTTT. This translates into CASSLQSSRTDTQYF.

In DNA form, the CDR3 reads TGTGCCAGCAGCCCGGCCGGGACCTTCCTATACGAGCAGTACTTC. Its translation: CASSPAGTFLYEQYF. This chain joins TRBV7-2 and TRBJ2-7; D assignment may be TRBD1 or TRBD2 (5 bases each). The CDR3 sequence is 15 residues long. Trimming took off 5 bases at V and 4 bases at J, with 18 bases between the two ends. Germline V gene data show CDR1 as SGHTA and CDR2 as FQGNSA.

The chain's CDR3 is CASVRTSVDTGELFF. CDR3 nucleotides: TGTGCCAGCGTCAGGACTAGTGTCGACACCGGGGAGCTGTTTTTT. This chain uses TRBV5-5 with TRBJ2-2; TRBD2 agrees at 7 bases. The CDR3 is 15 amino acids. Germline values: CDR1 SGHKS, CDR2 YYEKEE (reference sequence). V gave up 7 bases and J gave up 3 bases; unmatched junction bases: 9.

V gene TRBV4-3 combines with J gene TRBJ1-3; D not resolved. Trimming left V 1 base short and J 4 bases short, with 11 bases between. Germline V gives CDR1 LGHNA, CDR2 YSLEER. The CDR3 is 15 amino acids. Here the CDR3 DNA reads TGCGCCAGCAGCCAAGGGCGGGCACGGGGAAACACCATATATTTT. Translation: CASSQGRARGNTIYF.

On this clonotype itself: The CDR3 carries no conserved terminal phenylalanine or tryptophan, so it likely arises from a read error. The genes are TRBV5-8 and TRBJ2-7; D is unresolved. V lost 0 bases and J lost 2, with 9 bases in between. The V gene's germline CDR1 is SGHTS and CDR2 YDEGEE. The CDR3 length is 14 residues. The CDR3 DNA follows: TGTGCCAGCAGCTTGGCCCTCAGGCCCTACGAGCAGTACCTC. It encodes CASSLALRPYEQYL.

The chain is built from TRBV4-1 and TRBJ1-1; possible D gene TRBD1, 5 bases. CDR1 is MGHRA, CDR2 YSYEKL, per germline. V was cut by 4 bases and J by 0 bases, with 27 bases left in between. The CDR3 extends over 20 amino acids. CDR3 bases: TGCGCCAGCAGCCCCCGGCACGGGTCTGGCAGGGCCACCCTGAACACTGAAGCTTTCTTT. Protein product: CASSPRHGSGRATLNTEAFF.

The V call is TRBV3-1, the J call TRBJ2-3; tentatively, D is TRBD1 (6 bases). V lost 1 base and J lost 2, with 19 bases in between. Germline CDR1 reads LGHDT; CDR2 reads YNNKEL (reference sequence). The CDR3 has 18 residues. DNA of the CDR3: TGTGCCAGCAGCCAAGTGGGCGGACAGACCCACGCCACAGATACGCAGTATTTT. This codes for CASSQVGGQTHATDTQYF.

This clonotype was recorded a few times. This chain connects TRBV7-9 to TRBJ2-5, with D possibly TRBD2 on 6 matching bases. This CDR3 has 13 amino acids. Trimming took 2 bases from V and 3 from J, leaving 7 bases between them. Germline assignment: CDR1 SEHNR and CDR2 FQNEAQ (reference sequence). As DNA, the CDR3 is TGTGCCAGCAGCTTACCGGGAGAAGAGACCCAGTACTTC. Translating gives CASSLPGEETQYF.

This chain uses TRBV12-3 or TRBV12-4 with TRBJ1-5; maybe TRBD1 (5 bases). V lost 6 bases, J lost 5 bases, and 11 bases lay in between. The CDR3 contains 13 residues. This CDR3 is CASSPQGYQPQHF. DNA for the CDR3: TGTGCCAGCAGCCCTCAGGGATATCAGCCCCAGCATTTT.

This clonotype has just a few counts. The V and J genes are TRBV20-1 and TRBJ2-5, with 9 bases lining up with TRBD2. Germline V gene lookup returns CDR1 DFQATT and CDR2 SNEGSKA (reference sequence). V lost 0 bases and J lost 5; bases outside the gene matches: 7. The CDR3 has 15 amino acids. The CDR3 nucleotides are TGCAGTGCTAGAGACGGACTAGCGCCGAGGGAGACCCAGTACTTC. It specifies CSARDGLAPRETQYF.

This clonotype was seen more than once but under ten times. V usage is TRBV5-1 and J usage is TRBJ1-5, with D perhaps TRBD1 (6 bases). CDR1 and CDR2 (germline): SGHRS, YFSETQ. There are 17 residues in the CDR3. V was pared by 2 bases and J by 0 bases, with 15 bases between. The CDR3 DNA sequence: TGCGCCAGCAGCTTAATCCCCAACAGGGTTAGCAATCAGCCCCAGCATTTT. Protein: CASSLIPNRVSNQPQHF.

At least ten counts were recorded for this clonotype. The rearrangement links TRBV5-1 to TRBJ2-5; perhaps TRBD1 as D (5 bases). Germline V lookup: CDR1 SGHRS, CDR2 YFSETQ. This CDR3 has 14 residues. V was cut by 0 bases and J by 3 bases, with 9 bases left in between. The chain's CDR3 is CASSLVVREETQYF. DNA for the CDR3: TGCGCCAGCAGCTTGGTGGTCAGGGAAGAGACCCAGTACTTC.

This clonotype came up many times. The chain employs TRBV29-1 and TRBJ2-2; 7 nucleotides agree with TRBD1. CDR3 length equals 14 residues. V lost 5 bases and J lost 3; bases outside the gene matches: 6. Germline CDR1 reads SQVTM; CDR2 reads ANQGSEA. DNA of the CDR3: TGCAGCGTTACACCCGGGACAGACACCGGGGAGCTGTTTTTT. Translation: CSVTPGTDTGELFF.

This clonotype came up many times. V usage is TRBV12-3 or TRBV12-4 and J usage is TRBJ1-5, with D perhaps TRBD1 (5 bases). V lost 4 bases and J 4 bases, leaving 8 bases between the germline ends. The CDR3 runs 13 residues. The CDR3 spells CASSWDPNQPQHF. In nucleotides, the CDR3 is TGTGCCAGCAGTTGGGACCCTAATCAGCCCCAGCATTTT.

The rearrangement links TRBV7-9 to TRBJ1-2; no reliable D call. Trimming pared 8 bases from V and 0 bases from J, leaving 13 bases between. The CDR3 totals 14 residues. CDR1 is SEHNR, CDR2 FQNEAQ, per germline (reference sequence). DNA for the CDR3: TGTGCCAGCGCGGAGACGGAACCTAACTATGGCTACACCTTC. Protein sequence: CASAETEPNYGYTF.

This clonotype was found a few times. The chain is built from TRBV29-1 and TRBJ1-1; D is ambiguous. This CDR3 spans 12 amino acids. Per the germline V gene, CDR1 is SQVTM and CDR2 is ANQGSEA. V lost 7 bases and J 5 bases, leaving 14 bases between the germline ends. The CDR3 nucleotides are TGCAGCGGAGGGTCTTTGGTGACTGAAGCTTTCTTT. This translates into CSGGSLVTEAFF.

The gene calls are TRBV12-3 or TRBV12-4 and TRBJ2-5; D ambiguous. V shed 5 bases and J shed 4 bases, with 14 bases lying between them. The length of the CDR3 is 14 residues. CDR3 amino acids: CASSLWGSGETQYF. The CDR3 coding sequence is TGTGCCAGCAGTCTGTGGGGATCGGGAGAGACCCAGTACTTC.

This clonotype was found many times. The chain employs TRBV5-1 and TRBJ2-7; no clear D gene. The germline gives CDR1 SGHRS, CDR2 YFSETQ. The CDR3 is 13 residues long. V was shortened by 4 bases and J by 2 bases, with 10 bases between the two germline ends. The CDR3: CASSLDPTYEQYF. The CDR3, as DNA: TGCGCCAGCAGCCTGGACCCAACCTACGAGCAGTACTTC. Complete variable domain (other parts from reference TRBV5-1 and TRBJ2-7): KAGVTQTPRYLIKTRGQQVTLSCSPISGHRSVSWYQQTPGQGLQFLFEYFSETQRNKGNFPGRFSGRQFSNSRSEMNVSTLELGDSALYLCASSLDPTYEQYFGPGTRLTVT.